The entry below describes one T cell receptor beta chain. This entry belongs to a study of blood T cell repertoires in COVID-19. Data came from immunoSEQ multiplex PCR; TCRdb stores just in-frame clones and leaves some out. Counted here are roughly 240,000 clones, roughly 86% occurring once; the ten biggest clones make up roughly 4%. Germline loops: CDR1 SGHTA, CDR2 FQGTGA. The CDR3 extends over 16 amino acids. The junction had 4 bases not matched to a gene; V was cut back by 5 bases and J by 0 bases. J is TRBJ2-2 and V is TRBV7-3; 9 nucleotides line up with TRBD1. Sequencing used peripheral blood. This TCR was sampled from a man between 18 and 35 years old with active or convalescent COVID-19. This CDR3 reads CASSLRTGANTGELFF. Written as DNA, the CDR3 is TGTGCCAGCAGCCTCAGGACAGGGGCGAACACCGGGGAGCTGTTTTTT.